This record looks at one T cell receptor (beta chain) sequence and its context. The antigen is undetermined. UMI labels and 5' RACE were used to prepare the TRB cDNA libraries. TCRdb reworked the 5' RACE reads into one entry per CDR3 protein, no DNA. Its listing shows around 60,000 distinct CDR3 sequences. The source of the sample is a study of CXCR3-negative and CXCR3-positive naive CD8 T cells. Points from the study as a whole: Hydrophobicity of TRB CDR3s was greater in CXCR3-positive naive cells than in CXCR3-negative naive cells.

All CD8+ T cell subsets were sorted in triplicate at 250,000 to 300,000 cells each. The source is a human donor in good health. Some clones in this sample may be carry-over from other donors' samples. The sample comprised naive CXCR3+ CD8+ T cells from blood. Documented subset: CD45RO-CCR7+CD27+CD95- naive CD8+ T cells expressing CXCR3 (TNR3+).

CDR3 residues: CASSLPDGDSNTGELFF. V usage is TRBV4-3 and J usage is TRBJ2-2. The CDR3 is made up of 17 amino acids. Germline V gene lookup returns CDR1 LGHNA and CDR2 YSLEER.